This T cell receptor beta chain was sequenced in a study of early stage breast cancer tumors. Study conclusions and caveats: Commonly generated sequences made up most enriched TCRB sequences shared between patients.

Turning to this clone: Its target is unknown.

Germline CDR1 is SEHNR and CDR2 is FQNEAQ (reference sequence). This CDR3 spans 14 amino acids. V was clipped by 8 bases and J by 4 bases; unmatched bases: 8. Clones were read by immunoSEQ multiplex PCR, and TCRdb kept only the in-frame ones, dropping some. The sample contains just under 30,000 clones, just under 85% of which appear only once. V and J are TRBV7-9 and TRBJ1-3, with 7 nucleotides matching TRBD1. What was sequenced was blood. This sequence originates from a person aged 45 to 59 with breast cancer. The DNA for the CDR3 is TGTGCCAGCCGGAAGGGGGCAACAGGAAACACCATATATTTT. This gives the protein CASRKGATGNTIYF.